The rows below give T cell receptor beta chains drawn from one sample of a study of CD8+ T cells in alopecia areata. TCRdb keeps only in-frame clones here, not all; method: immunoSEQ multiplex PCR. The sample has about 170,000 clones, less than 75% seen once; the top ten hold 16%. Sample: CD4+ T cells sorted from blood, taken at approximately week 56, from a patient treated with tofacitinib. Receptor source: a human donor with alopecia areata. Each CDR3 is given without its conserved first and last residue. The D gene is left open where the match is weak.

d_call v_call cdr3_aa
NA TRBV29-1 SATTGSHYGYT
TRBD1 TRBV9 ASSAEVHQTGDEQY
NA TRBV6-5 ASSSNPSYEQY
NA TRBV19 ASAPFTRGRTTEAF
TRBD1 TRBV4-1 ASSQGYRGWYNEQF
NA TRBV5-1 ASSLDTVPGNTIY
NA TRBV14 ASSQVSGATEY
TRBD2 TRBV2 ASTGFTSGIEQY
NA TRBV6-5 ASSSRFEAF
NA TRBV30 AWTLDLMDTEAF
TRBD1 TRBV9 ASSVGQGAETQY
TRBD1 TRBV30 AGKQQGAQRYEAF